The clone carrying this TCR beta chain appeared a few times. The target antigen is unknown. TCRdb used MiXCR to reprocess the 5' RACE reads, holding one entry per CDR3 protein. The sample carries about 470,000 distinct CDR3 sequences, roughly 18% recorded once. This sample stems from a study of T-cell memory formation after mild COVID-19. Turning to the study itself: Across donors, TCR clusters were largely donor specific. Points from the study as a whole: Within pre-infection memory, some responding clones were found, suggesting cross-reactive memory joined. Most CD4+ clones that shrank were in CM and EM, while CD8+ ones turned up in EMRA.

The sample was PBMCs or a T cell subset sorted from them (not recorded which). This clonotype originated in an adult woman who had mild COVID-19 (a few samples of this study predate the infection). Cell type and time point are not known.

The CDR3 reads CASSDGVNSDNEQFF. In DNA, the CDR3 is TGTGCCAGCAGTGATGGGGTTAACAGCGACAATGAGCAGTTCTTC. The J gene is TRBJ2-1, the V gene TRBV2, with D unclear. This CDR3 region has 15 residues. CDR1 is SNHLY, CDR2 FYNNEI, per germline. V lost 3 bases to trimming and J lost 5 bases, with 14 bases between them.